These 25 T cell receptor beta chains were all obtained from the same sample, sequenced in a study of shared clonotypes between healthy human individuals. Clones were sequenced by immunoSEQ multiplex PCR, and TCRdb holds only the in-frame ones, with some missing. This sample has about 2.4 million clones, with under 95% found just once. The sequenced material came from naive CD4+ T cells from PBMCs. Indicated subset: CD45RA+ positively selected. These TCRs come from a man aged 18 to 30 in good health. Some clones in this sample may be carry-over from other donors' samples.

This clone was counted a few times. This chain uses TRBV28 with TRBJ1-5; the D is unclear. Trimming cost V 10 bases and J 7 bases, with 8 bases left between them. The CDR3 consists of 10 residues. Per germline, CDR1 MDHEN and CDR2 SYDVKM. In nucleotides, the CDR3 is TGTGCCACCGGAGGCCAGCCCCAGCATTTT. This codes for CATGGQPQHF.

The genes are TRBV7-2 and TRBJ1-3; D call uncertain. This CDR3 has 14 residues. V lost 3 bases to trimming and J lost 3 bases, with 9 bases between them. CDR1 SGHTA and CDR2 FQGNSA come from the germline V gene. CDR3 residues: CASSFPGFGNTIYF. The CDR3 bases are TGTGCCAGCAGCTTCCCGGGTTTTGGAAACACCATATATTTT.

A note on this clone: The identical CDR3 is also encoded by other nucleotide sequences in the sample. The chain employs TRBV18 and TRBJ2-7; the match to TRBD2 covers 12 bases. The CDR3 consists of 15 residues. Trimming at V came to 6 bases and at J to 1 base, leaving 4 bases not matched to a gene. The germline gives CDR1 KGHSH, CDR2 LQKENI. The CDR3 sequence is CASSPGTSGSYEQYF. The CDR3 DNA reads TGTGCCAGCTCCCCCGGGACTAGCGGGTCCTACGAGCAGTACTTC.

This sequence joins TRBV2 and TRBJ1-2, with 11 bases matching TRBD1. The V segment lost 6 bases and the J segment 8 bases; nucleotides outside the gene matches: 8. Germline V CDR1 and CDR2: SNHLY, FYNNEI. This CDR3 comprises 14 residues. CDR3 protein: CASSLGQGASGYTF. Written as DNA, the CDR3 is TGTGCCAGCAGCCTCGGACAGGGGGCAAGCGGCTACACCTTC.

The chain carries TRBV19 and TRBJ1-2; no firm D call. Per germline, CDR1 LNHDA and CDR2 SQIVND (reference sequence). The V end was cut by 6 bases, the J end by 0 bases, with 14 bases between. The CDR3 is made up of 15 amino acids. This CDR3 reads CASRPHSGSNYGYTF. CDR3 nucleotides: TGTGCCAGTAGGCCACACTCGGGATCTAACTATGGCTACACCTTC.

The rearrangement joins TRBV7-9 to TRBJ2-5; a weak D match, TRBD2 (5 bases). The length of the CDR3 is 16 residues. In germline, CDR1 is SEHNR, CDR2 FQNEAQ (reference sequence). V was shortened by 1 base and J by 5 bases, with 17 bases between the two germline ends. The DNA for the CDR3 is TGTGCCAGCAGCTTAGATGGAGGATACCCCCAGGAGACCCAGTACTTC. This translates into CASSLDGGYPQETQYF.

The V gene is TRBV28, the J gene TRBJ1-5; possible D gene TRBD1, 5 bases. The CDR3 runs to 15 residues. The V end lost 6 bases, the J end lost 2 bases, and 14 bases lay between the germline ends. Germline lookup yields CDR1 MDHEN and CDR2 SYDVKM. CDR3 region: CASSQRGGGNQPQHF. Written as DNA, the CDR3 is TGTGCCAGCAGCCAAAGGGGAGGCGGCAATCAGCCCCAGCATTTT.

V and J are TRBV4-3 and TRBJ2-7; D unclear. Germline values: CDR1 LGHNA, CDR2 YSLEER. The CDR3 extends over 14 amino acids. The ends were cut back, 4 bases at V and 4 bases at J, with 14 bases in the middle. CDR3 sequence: CASSLLVVSYEQYF. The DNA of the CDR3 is TGCGCCAGCAGCCTTCTGGTAGTTAGTTACGAGCAGTACTTC.

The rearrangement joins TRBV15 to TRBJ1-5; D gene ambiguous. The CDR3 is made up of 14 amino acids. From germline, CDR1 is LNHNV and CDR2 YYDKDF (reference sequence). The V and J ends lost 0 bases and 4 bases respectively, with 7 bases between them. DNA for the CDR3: TGTGCCACCAGCAGAGATTGGGAGAATCAGCCCCAGCATTTT. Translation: CATSRDWENQPQHF.

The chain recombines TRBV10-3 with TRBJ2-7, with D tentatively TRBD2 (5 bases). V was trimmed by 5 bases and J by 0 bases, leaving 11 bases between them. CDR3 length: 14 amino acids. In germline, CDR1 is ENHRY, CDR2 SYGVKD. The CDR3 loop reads CAISSGLPSYEQYF. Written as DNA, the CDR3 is TGTGCCATCAGTTCCGGACTGCCCTCCTACGAGCAGTACTTC.

CDR3 sequence reads: CASSSSLTSGSANTGELFF. The DNA of the CDR3 is TGCGCCAGCAGCTCGTCGCTGACTAGCGGGAGCGCGAACACCGGGGAGCTGTTTTTT. This chain joins TRBV5-1 and TRBJ2-2; TRBD2 matches 12 bases. The CDR3 spans 19 residues. The V and J ends lost 3 bases and 0 bases, in that order; junction bases with no gene match: 9. Germline assignment: CDR1 SGHRS and CDR2 YFSETQ.

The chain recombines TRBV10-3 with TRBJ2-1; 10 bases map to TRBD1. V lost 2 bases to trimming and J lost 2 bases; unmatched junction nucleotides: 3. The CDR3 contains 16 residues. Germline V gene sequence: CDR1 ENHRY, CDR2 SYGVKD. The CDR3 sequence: CAISEPGQGAYNEQFF. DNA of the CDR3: TGTGCCATCAGTGAGCCAGGACAGGGGGCCTACAATGAGCAGTTCTTC.

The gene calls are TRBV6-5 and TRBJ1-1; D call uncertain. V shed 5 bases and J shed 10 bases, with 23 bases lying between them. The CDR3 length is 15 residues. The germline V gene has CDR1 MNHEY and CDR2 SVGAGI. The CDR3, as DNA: TGTGCCAGCAGTCTATATTTTTCCCCGTCCGTCGGAGCTTTCTTT. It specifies CASSLYFSPSVGAFF.

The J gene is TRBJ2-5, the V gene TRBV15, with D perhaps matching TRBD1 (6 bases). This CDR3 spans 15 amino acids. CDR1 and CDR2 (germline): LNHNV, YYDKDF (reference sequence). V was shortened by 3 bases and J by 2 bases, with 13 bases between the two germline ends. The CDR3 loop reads CATSRAGATQETQYF. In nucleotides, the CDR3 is TGTGCCACCAGCAGGGCAGGGGCCACACAAGAGACCCAGTACTTC.

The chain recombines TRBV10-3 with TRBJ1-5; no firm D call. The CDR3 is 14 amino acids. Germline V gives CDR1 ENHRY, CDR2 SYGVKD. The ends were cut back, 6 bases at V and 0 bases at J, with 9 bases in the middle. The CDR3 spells CAIRGDHSNQPQHF. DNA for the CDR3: TGTGCCATCAGGGGTGACCATAGCAATCAGCCCCAGCATTTT.

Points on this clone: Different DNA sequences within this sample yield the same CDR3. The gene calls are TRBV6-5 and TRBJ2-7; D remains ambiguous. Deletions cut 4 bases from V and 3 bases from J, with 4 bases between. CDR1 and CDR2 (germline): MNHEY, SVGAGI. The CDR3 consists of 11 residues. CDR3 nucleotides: TGTGCCAGCAGTTCGTACTACGAGCAGTACTTC. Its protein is CASSSYYEQYF.

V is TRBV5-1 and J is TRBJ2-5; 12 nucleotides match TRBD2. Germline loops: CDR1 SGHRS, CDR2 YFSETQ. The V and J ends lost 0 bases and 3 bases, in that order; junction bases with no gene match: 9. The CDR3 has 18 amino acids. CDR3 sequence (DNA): TGCGCCAGCAGCTTGGACCCGACTAGCGGGAGAAGGGAAGAGACCCAGTACTTC. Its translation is CASSLDPTSGRREETQYF.

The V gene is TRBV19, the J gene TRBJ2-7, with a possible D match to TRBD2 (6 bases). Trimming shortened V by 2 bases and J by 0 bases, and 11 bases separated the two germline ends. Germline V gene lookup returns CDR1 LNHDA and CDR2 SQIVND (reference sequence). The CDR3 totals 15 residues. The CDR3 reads CASSISAGSSYEQYF. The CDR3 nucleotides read TGTGCCAGTAGTATAAGTGCGGGGAGCTCCTACGAGCAGTACTTC.

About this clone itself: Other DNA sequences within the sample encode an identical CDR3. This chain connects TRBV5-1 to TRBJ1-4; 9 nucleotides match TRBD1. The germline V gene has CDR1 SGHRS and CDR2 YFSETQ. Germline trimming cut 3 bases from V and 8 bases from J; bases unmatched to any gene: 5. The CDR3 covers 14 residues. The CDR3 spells CASSWGQGGEKLFF. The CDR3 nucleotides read TGCGCCAGCAGCTGGGGACAGGGAGGGGAAAAACTGTTTTTT.

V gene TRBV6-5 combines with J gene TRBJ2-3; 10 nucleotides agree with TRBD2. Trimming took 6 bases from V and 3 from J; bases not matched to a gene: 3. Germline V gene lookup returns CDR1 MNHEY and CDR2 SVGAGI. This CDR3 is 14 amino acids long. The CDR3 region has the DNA TGTGCCAGCAGATTGGGACTAGCGACAGATACGCAGTATTTT. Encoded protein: CASRLGLATDTQYF.

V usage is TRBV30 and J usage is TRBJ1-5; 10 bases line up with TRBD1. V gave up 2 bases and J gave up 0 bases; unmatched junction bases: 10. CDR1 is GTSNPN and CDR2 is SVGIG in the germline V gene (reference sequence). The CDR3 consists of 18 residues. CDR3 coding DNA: TGTGCCTGGAGTATTCCGGGACAGGGGTTTAATAGCAATCAGCCCCAGCATTTT. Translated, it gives CAWSIPGQGFNSNQPQHF.

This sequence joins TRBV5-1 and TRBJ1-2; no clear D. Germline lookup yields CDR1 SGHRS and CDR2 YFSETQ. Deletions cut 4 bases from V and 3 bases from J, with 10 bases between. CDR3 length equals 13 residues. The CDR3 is CASSPPGYYGYTF. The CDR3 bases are TGCGCCAGCAGCCCTCCCGGATACTATGGCTACACCTTC.

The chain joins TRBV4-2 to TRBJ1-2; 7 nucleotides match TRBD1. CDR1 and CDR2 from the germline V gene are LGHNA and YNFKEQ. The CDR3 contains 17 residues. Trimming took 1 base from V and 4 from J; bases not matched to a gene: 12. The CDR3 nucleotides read TGTGCCAGCAGCCAAGCAGGGACAGCCCCATTTGTCTATGGCTACACCTTC. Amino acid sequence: CASSQAGTAPFVYGYTF.

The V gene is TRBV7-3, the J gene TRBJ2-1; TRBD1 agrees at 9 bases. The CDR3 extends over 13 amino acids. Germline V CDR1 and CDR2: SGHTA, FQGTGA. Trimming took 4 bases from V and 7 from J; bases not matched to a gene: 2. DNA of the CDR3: TGTGCCAGCAGCTGGGGACAGGGAAATGAGCAGTTCTTC. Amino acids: CASSWGQGNEQFF.

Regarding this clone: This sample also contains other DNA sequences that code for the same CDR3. The CDR3 nucleotides are TGTGCCAGCAGCCTCTTCGGCACAGATACGCAGTATTTT. It translates to CASSLFGTDTQYF. V and J are TRBV7-3 and TRBJ2-3; D remains ambiguous. CDR3 length equals 13 residues. The V end lost 5 bases, the J end lost 1 base, and 7 bases lay between the germline ends. Germline V gene data show CDR1 as SGHTA and CDR2 as FQGTGA.